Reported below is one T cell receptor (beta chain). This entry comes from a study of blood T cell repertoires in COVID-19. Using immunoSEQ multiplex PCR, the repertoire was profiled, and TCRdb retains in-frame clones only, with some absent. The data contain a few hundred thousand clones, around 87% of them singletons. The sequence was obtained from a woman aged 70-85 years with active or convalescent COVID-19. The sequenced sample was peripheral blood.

As DNA, the CDR3 is TGTGCCAGCAGCCATGAAGGGGGCAGGTACGAGCAGTACTTC. This sequence encodes CASSHEGGRYEQYF. The chain has TRBV7-9 and TRBJ2-7, with 7 bases aligning to TRBD1. V gave up 5 bases and J gave up 4 bases; unmatched junction bases: 8. The CDR3 runs 14 residues. Germline values: CDR1 SEHNR, CDR2 FQNEAQ (reference sequence). Combining the CDR3 with reference TRBV7-9 and TRBJ2-7 gives the whole variable domain DTGVSQNPRHKITKRGQNVTFRCDPISEHNRLYWYRQTLGQGPEFLTYFQNEAQLEKSRLLSDRFSAERPKGSFSTLEIQRTEQGDSAMYLCASSHEGGRYEQYFGPGTRLTVT.